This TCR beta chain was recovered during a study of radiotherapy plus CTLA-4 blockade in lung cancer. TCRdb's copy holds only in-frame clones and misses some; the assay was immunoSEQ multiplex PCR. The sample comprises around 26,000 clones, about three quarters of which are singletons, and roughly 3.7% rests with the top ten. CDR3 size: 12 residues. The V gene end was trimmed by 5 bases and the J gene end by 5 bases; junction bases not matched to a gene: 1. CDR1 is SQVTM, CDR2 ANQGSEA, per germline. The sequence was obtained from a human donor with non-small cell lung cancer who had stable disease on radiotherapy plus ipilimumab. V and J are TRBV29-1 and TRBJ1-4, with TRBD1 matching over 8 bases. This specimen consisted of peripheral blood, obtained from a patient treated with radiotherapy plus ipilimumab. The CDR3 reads CSVRQGNEKLFF. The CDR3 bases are TGCAGCGTTCGACAGGGGAATGAAAAACTGTTTTTT.